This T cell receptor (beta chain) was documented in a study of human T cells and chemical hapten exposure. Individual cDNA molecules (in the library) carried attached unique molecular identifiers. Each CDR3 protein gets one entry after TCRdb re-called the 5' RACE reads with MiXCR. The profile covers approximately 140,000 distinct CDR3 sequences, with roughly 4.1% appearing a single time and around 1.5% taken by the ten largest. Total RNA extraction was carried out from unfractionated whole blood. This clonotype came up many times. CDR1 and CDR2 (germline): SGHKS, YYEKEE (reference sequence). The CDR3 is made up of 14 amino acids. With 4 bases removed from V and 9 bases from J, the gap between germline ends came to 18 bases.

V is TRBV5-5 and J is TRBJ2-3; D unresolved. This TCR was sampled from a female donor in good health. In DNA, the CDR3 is TGTGCCAGCAGCACCGGTCCCGACACGGCCACGCAGTATTTT. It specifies CASSTGPDTATQYF.